This record covers a single TCR beta chain. An end of the junction does not agree with germline; a read error may underlie this. Germline loops: CDR1 KGHSH, CDR2 LQKENI. This CDR3 comprises 13 residues. The data belong to a study of low-dose radiotherapy and immunotherapy resistance in tumors. Across the whole study: Every day for four cycles from cycle 1 day 1, patients took 300 mg of oral aspirin.

Time point defined: after trial treatment. This sample's treatment: LDRT plus nivolumab, ipilimumab, low-dose cyclophosphamide and aspirin (RACIN trial). In the RACIN dose-escalation trial, donors got nivolumab plus ipilimumab with aspirin, cyclophosphamide and radiotherapy. Each eligible patient had an advanced solid tumor, and these tumors lacked tumor-infiltrating lymphocytes. Priming of first-strand cDNA relied on TRAV- and TRBV-specific primers (covering alpha and beta chains). The PCR that amplified TCRs ran for approximately 20 cycles, relying on a constant-region primer and a V-primer adapter. Amplification of the isolated mRNA used in vitro transcription. TCRdb reanalysed the reads using MiXCR and keeps one entry per CDR3 protein. The sample contains 30,000 to 40,000 distinct CDR3 sequences, roughly 20% of which appear only once.

The input for sequencing was PBMCs, taken after low-dose radiotherapy plus immunotherapy. This clonotype was sampled from a female donor with ovarian cancer. The gene calls are TRBV18 and TRBJ2-1; perhaps TRBD2 as D (5 bases). The DNA end lines up better with TRBJ2-5; the J call may be wrong. CDR3 sequence reads: CASSPLSRESQYF. As DNA, the CDR3 is TGTGCCAGCTCGCCCCTCTCAAGGGAGAGCCAGTACTTC.